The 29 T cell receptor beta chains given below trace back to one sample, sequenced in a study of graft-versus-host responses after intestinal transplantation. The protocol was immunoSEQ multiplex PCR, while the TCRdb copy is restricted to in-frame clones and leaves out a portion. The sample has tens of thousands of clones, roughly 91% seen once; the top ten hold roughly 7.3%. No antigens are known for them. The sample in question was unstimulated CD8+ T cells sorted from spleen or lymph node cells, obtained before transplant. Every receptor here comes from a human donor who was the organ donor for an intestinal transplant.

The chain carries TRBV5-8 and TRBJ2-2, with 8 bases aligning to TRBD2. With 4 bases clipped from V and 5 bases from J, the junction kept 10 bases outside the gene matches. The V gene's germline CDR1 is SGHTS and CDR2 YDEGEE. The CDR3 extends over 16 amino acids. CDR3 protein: CASSPGLELLTGELFF. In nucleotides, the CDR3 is TGTGCCAGCAGCCCGGGACTAGAGCTCCTGACCGGGGAGCTGTTTTTT.

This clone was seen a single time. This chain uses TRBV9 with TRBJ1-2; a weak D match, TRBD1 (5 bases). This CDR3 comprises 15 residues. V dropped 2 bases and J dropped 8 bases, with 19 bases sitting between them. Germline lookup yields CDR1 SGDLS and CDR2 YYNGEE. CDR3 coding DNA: TGTGCCAGCAGCGTTCTCGGGGCTGGGTTGTCAGGCTACACCTTC. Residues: CASSVLGAGLSGYTF. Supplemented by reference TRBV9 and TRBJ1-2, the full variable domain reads DSGVTQTPKHLITATGQRVTLRCSPRSGDLSVYWYQQSLDQGLQFLIQYYNGEERAKGNILERFSAQQFPDLHSELNLSSLELGDSALYFCASSVLGAGLSGYTFGSGTRLTVV.

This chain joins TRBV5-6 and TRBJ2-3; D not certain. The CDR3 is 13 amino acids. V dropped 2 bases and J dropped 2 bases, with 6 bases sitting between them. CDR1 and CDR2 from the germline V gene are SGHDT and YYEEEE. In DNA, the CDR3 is TGTGCCAGCAGCTTCGAAGACACAGATACGCAGTATTTT. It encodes CASSFEDTDTQYF. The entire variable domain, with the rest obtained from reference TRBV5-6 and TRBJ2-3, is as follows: DAGVTQSPTHLIKTRGQQVTLRCSPKSGHDTVSWYQQALGQGPQFIFQYYEEEERQRGNFPDRFSGHQFPNYSSELNVNALLLGDSALYLCASSFEDTDTQYFGPGTRLTVL.

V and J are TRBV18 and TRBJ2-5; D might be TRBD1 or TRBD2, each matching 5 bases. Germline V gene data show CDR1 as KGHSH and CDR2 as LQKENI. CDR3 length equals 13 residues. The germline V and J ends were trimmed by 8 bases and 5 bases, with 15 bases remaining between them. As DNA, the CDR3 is TGTGCCAGCCAGGGTAATGGGGAGGAGACCCAGTACTTC. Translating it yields CASQGNGEETQYF.

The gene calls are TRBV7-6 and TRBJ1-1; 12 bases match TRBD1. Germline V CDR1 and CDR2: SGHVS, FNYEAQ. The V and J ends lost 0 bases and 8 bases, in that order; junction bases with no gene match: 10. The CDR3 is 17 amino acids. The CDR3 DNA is TGTGCCAGCAGCTTAGCGGGGACAGGGGGCTCGGTGGGGGAAGCTTTCTTT. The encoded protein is CASSLAGTGGSVGEAFF.

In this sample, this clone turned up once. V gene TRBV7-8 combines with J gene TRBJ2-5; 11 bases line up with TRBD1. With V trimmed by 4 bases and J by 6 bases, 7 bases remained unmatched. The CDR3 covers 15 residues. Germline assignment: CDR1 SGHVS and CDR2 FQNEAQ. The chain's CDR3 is CASSSYRDRGKTQYF. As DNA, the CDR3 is TGTGCCAGCAGCTCGTACCGGGACAGGGGGAAGACCCAGTACTTC.

This CDR3 reads CASSTRGPGNTIYF. Written as DNA, the CDR3 is TGTGCCAGCAGTACCAGGGGGCCTGGAAACACCATATATTTT. The chain recombines TRBV28 with TRBJ1-3, with 8 positions matching TRBD1. Trimming at V came to 5 bases and at J to 2 bases, leaving 2 bases not matched to a gene. Germline values: CDR1 MDHEN, CDR2 SYDVKM. CDR3 length: 14 residues.

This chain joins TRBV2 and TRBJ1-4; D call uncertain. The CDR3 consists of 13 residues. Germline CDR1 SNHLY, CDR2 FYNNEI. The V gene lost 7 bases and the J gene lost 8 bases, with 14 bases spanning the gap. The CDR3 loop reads CASMVSGGEKLFF. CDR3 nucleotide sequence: TGTGCCAGCATGGTTTCAGGAGGAGAAAAACTGTTTTTT.

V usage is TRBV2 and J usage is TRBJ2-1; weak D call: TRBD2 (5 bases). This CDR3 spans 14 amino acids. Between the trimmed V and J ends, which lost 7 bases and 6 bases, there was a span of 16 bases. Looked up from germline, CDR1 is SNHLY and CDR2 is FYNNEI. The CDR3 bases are TGTGCCAGCAAGGTAGCTAGCCCCCTCAATGAGCAGTTCTTC. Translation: CASKVASPLNEQFF.

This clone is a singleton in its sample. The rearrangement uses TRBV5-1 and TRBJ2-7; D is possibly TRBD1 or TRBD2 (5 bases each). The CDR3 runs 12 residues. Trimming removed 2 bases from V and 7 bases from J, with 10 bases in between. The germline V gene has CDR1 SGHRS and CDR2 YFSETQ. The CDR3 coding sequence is TGCGCCAGCAGCTTCCGAGGGGTGGAGCAGTACTTC. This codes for CASSFRGVEQYF.

The CDR3 loop is CASSLRSSYEQYF. DNA of the CDR3: TGTGCCAGCAGCCTACGGAGCTCCTACGAGCAGTACTTC. V and J are TRBV6-6 and TRBJ2-7, with D unresolved. The V end was cut by 6 bases, the J end by 0 bases, with 9 bases between. Germline V CDR1 and CDR2: MNHNY, SVGAGI (reference sequence). The CDR3 covers 13 residues.

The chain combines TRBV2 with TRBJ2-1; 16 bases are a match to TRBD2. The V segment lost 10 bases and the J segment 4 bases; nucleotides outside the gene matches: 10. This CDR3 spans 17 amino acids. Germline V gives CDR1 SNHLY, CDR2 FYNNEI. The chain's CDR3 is CATGTSGGVNLYNEQFF. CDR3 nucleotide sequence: TGTGCCACCGGGACTAGCGGGGGGGTGAACTTATACAATGAGCAGTTCTTC.

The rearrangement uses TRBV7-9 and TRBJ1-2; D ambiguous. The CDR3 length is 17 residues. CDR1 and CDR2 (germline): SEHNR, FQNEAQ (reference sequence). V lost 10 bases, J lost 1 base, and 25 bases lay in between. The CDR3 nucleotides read TGTGCCACCCCTGGGCAGGTAGCAGACTCCGGTAACTATGGCTACACCTTC. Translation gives CATPGQVADSGNYGYTF.

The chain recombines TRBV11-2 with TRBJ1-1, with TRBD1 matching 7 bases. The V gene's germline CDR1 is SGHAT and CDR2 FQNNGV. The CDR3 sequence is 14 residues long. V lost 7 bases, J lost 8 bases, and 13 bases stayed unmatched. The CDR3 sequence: CASNPWSRGQEAFF. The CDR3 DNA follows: TGTGCCAGCAACCCTTGGAGTAGGGGGCAGGAAGCTTTCTTT.

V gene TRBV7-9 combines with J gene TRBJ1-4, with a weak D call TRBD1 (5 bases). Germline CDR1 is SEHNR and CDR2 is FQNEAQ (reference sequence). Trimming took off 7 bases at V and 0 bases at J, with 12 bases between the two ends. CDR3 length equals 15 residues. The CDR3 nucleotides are TGTGCCAGCAAGCCCGGGGGGTCAACTAATGAAAAACTGTTTTTT. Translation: CASKPGGSTNEKLFF.

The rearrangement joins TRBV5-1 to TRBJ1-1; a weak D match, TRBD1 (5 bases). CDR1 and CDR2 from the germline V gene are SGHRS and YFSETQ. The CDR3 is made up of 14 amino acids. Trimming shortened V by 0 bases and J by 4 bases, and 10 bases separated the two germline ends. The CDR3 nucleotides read TGCGCCAGCAGCTTGGGGGTTGGGGGCACTGAAGCTTTCTTT. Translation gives CASSLGVGGTEAFF. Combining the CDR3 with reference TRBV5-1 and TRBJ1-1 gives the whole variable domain KAGVTQTPRYLIKTRGQQVTLSCSPISGHRSVSWYQQTPGQGLQFLFEYFSETQRNKGNFPGRFSGRQFSNSRSEMNVSTLELGDSALYLCASSLGVGGTEAFFGQGTRLTVV.

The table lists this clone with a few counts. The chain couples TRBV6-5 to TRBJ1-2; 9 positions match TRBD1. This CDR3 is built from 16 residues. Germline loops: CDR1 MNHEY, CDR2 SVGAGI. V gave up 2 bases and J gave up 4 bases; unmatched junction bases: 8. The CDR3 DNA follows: TGTGCCAGCAGTTACGTAAACCGGGACAGGGTCTATGGCTACACCTTC. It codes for CASSYVNRDRVYGYTF.

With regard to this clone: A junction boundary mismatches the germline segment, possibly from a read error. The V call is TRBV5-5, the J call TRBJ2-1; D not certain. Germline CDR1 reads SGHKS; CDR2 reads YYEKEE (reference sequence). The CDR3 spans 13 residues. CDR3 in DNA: TGTGCCAGCAGCCCCGCCTTGGAAGAGGAGCAATTCTTC. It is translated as CASSPALEEEQFF.

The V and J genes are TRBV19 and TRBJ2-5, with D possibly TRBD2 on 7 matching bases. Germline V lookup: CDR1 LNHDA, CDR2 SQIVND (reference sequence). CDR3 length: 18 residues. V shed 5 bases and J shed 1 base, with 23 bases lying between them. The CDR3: CASSADEGEGQVQETQYF. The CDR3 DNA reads TGTGCCAGTAGTGCCGACGAGGGGGAGGGCCAAGTCCAAGAGACCCAGTACTTC. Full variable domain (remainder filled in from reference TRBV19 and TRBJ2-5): DGGITQSPKYLFRKEGQNVTLSCEQNLNHDAMYWYRQDPGQGLRLIYYSQIVNDFQKGDIAEGYSVSREKKESFPLTVTSAQKNPTAFYLCASSADEGEGQVQETQYFGPGTRLLVL.

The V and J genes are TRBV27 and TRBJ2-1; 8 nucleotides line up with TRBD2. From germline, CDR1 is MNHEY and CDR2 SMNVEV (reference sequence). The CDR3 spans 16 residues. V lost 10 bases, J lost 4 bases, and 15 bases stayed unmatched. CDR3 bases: TGTGCCACGTTCCTTCGCCTCGGGGGGGAATACAATGAGCAGTTCTTC. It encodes CATFLRLGGEYNEQFF.

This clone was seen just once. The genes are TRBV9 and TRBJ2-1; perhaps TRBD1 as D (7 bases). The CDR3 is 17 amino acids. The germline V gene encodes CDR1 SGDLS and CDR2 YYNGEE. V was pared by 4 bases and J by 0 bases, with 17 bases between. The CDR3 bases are TGTGCCAGCAGCCTCCAGGGGGGTGGTAGCTCCTACAATGAGCAGTTCTTC. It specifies CASSLQGGGSSYNEQFF. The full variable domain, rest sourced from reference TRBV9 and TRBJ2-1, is DSGVTQTPKHLITATGQRVTLRCSPRSGDLSVYWYQQSLDQGLQFLIQYYNGEERAKGNILERFSAQQFPDLHSELNLSSLELGDSALYFCASSLQGGGSSYNEQFFGPGTRLTVL.

Here the CDR3 reads CASSQDWDSGFPGELFF. The CDR3 DNA is TGTGCCAGCAGCCAAGATTGGGATAGCGGATTCCCCGGGGAGCTGTTTTTT. The chain recombines TRBV4-2 with TRBJ2-2; D is perhaps TRBD2 (6 bases). The V end was cut by 0 bases, the J end by 6 bases, with 17 bases between. This CDR3 has 17 residues. Germline V CDR1 and CDR2: LGHNA, YNFKEQ.

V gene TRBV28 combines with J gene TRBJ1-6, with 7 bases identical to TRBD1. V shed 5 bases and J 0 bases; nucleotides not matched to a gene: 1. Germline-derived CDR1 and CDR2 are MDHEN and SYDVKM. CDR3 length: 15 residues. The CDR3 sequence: CASSRDSSYNSPLHF. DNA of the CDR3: TGTGCCAGCAGTCGGGACAGCTCCTATAATTCACCCCTCCACTTT.

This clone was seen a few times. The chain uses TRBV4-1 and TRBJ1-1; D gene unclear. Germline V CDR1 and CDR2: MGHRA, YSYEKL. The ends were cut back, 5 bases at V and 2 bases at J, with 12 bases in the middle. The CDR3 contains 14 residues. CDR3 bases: TGCGCCAGCAGCGAGGGCAGATTTAACACTGAAGCTTTCTTT. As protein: CASSEGRFNTEAFF.

The CDR3 region is CASSLSPLSSLGGNVLTF. The CDR3 region has the DNA TGTGCCAGCAGTTTATCCCCCCTATCCTCTCTGGGCGGCAACGTCCTGACTTTC. The chain uses TRBV27 and TRBJ2-6; the D is unclear. Germline assignment: CDR1 MNHEY and CDR2 SMNVEV (reference sequence). CDR3 length: 18 residues. Trimming removed 0 bases at V and 9 bases at J, with 21 bases between.

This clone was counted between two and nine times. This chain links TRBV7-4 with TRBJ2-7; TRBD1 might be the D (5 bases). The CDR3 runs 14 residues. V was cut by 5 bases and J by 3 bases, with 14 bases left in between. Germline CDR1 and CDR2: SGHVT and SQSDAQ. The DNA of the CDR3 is TGTGCCAGCAGCACAGGCGGCAGAAACTACGAGCAGTACTTC. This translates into CASSTGGRNYEQYF.

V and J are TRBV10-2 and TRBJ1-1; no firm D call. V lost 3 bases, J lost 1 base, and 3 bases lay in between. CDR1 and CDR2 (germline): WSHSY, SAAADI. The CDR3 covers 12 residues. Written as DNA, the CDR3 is TGCGCCAGCAGTGAATGGAACACTGAAGCTTTCTTT. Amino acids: CASSEWNTEAFF.

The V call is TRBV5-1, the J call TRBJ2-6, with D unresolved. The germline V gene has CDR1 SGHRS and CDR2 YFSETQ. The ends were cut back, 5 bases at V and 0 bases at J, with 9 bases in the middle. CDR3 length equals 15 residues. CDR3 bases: TGCGCCAGCAGTTCGTATTTCTCTGGGGCCAACGTCCTGACTTTC. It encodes CASSSYFSGANVLTF.

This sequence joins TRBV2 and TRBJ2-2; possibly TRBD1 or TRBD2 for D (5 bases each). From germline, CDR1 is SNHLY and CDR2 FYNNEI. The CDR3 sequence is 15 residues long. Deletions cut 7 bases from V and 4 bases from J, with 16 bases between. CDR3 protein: CASKSGQGLTGELFF. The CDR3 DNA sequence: TGTGCCAGCAAGTCGGGGCAGGGCCTCACCGGGGAGCTGTTTTTT. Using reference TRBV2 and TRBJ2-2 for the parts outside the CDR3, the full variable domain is EPEVTQTPSHQVTQMGQEVILRCVPISNHLYFYWYRQILGQKVEFLVSFYNNEISEKSEIFDDQFSVERPDGSNFTLKIRSTKLEDSAMYFCASKSGQGLTGELFFGEGSRLTVL.